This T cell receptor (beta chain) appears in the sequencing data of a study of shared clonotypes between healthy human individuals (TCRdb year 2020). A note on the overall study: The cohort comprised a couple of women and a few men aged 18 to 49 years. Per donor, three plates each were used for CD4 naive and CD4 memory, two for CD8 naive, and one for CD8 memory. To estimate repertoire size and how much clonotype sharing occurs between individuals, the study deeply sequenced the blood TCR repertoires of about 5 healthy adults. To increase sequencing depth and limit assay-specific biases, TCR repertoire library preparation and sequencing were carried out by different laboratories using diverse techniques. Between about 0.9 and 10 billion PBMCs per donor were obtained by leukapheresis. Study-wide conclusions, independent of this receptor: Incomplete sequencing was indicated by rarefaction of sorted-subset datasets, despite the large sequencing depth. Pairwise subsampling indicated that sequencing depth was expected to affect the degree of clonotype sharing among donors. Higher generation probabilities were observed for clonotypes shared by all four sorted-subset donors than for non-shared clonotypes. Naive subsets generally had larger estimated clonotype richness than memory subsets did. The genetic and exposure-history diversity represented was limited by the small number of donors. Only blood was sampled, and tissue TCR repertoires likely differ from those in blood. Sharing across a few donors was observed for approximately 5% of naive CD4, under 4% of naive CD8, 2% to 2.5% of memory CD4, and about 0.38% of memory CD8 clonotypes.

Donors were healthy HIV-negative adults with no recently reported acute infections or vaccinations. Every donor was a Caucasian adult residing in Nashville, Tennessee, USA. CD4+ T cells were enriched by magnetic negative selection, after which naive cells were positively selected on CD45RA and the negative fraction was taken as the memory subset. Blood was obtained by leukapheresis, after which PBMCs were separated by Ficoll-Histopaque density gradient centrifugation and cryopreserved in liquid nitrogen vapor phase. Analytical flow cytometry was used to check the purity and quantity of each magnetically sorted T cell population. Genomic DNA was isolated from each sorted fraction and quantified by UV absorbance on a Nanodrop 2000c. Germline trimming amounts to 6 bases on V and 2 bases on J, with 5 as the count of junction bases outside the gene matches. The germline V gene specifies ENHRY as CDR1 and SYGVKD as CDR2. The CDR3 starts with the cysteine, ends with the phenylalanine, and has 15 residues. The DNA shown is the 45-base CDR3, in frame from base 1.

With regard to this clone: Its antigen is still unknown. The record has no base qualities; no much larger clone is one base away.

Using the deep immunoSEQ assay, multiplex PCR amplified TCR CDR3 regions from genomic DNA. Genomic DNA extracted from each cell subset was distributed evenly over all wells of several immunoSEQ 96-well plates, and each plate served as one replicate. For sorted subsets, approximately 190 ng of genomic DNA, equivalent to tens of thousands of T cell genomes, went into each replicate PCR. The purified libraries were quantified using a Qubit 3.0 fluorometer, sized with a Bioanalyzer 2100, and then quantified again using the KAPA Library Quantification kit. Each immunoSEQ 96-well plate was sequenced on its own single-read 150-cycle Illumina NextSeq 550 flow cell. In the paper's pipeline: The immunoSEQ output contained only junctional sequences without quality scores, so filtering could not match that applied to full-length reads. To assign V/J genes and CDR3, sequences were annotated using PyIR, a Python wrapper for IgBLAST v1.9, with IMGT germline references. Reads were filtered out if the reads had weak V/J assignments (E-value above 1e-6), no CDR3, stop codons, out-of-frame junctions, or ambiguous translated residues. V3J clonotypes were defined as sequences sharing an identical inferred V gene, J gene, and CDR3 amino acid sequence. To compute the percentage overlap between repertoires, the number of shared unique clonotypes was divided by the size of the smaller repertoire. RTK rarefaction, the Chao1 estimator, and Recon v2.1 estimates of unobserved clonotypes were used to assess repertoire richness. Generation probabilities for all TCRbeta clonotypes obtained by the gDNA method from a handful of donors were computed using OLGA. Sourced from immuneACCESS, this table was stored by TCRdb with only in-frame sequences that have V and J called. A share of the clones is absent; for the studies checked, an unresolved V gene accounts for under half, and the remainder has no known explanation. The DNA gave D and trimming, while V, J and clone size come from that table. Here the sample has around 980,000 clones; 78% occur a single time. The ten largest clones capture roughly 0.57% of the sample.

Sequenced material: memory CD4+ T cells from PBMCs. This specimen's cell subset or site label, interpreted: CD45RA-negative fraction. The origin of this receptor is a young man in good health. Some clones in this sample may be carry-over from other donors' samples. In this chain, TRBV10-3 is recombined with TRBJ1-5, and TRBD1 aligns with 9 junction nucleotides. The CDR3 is CAISGTGQGNQPQHF. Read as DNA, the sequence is TGTGCCATCAGCGGGACAGGGCAAGGCAATCAGCCCCAGCATTTT.